This T cell receptor beta chain was retrieved from a study of shared clonotypes between healthy human individuals. Study results and caveats: Estimated richness was generally greater in naive than memory subsets. Clonotype sharing among the donors was expected to vary with sequencing depth.

Sorted-subset replicate PCRs used about 200 ng of genomic DNA. This amount corresponded to 33,000 or so T cell genomes. How the authors handled the data: For the immunoSEQ data, sequences were junction-only without quality scores, so filtering differed. Libraries were prepared by immunoSEQ multiplex PCR; TCRdb keeps only in-frame clonotypes and omits some of them. V and J calls plus clone size are reproduced from that table; the DNA served to infer D and trimming. The sample contains under 650,000 clones, 90% to 96% of which appear only once. From germline, CDR1 is LNHNV and CDR2 YYDKDF (reference sequence). The CDR3 spans 15 residues. A note on this clone: Antigen unknown.

This TCR was recovered from a woman aged 25 to 39 in good health. The chain recombines TRBV15 with TRBJ2-5; possible D gene TRBD2, 7 bases. The tail of the sequence fits TRBJ2-7 better, so the J call may be wrong. Sample: naive CD4+ T cells sorted from blood. Subset meaning: CD45RA+ positively selected. DNA of the CDR3: TGTGCCACCAGCAGTGAGCTACTAGGGGGGGACGAGCAGTACTTC. Protein: CATSSELLGGDEQYF.